This T cell receptor (beta chain) was obtained from a study of beta chain features in type 1 diabetes. Investigators reverse transcribed all isolated RNA, so they sequenced expressed TCRB transcripts. TCRdb's table, derived via immunoSEQ multiplex PCR, lists solely in-frame clones and lacks some. The sample has around 70,000 clones, 49% seen once. Germline CDR1 and CDR2: SGHRS and YFSETQ. The CDR3 spans 15 residues. The germline V and J ends were trimmed by 1 base and 6 bases, with 11 bases remaining between them. CD4+ naive, central memory, regulatory and stem cell-like memory cells were sorted via CD45RO/CCR7/CD25/CD127/CD95/CD27. Study-level findings and limits: The study found moderately but significantly shorter TCRB CDR3s in all four CD4+ subsets of Type 1 diabetes patients. Comparison showed that naive, central memory and Treg TCRB repertoires appeared more similar among patients than among healthy donors.

This clone has only a few counts. Its antigen remains unknown. This TCR derives from a man aged 30 to 39 with type 1 diabetes. The sequenced sample was central memory CD4+ T cells from blood. The V gene is TRBV5-1, the J gene TRBJ1-6, with D tentatively TRBD1 (6 bases). The DNA for the CDR3 is TGCGCCAGCAGCTTGCCGGCCAGGGGTAATTCACCCCTCCACTTT. It translates to CASSLPARGNSPLHF.